These 32 T cell receptor beta chains were sequenced from one sample in a study of OX40 agonist ivuxolimab in advanced cancers. This table comes from immunoSEQ multiplex PCR, and its TCRdb copy is limited to in-frame clones, with some not included. The table records tens of thousands of clones, under 85% of them present only once. The sequencing used CD4+ or CD8+ T cells sorted from blood, collected in a trial of the OX40 agonist ivuxolimab. The receptors were sampled from an adult with an advanced solid tumor such as melanoma, head and neck, liver or kidney cancer.

This chain joins TRBV5-1 and TRBJ2-1; 9 bases align to TRBD1. The CDR3 length is 15 residues. Germline CDR1 reads SGHRS; CDR2 reads YFSETQ. Trimming at V came to 4 bases and at J to 8 bases, leaving 10 bases not matched to a gene. For the CDR3, the DNA is TGCGCCAGCAGCCCATCCGGGACAGGGTTTCATGAGCAGTTCTTC. Its protein is CASSPSGTGFHEQFF.

With respect to this clone: At one end, the junction sequence differs from germline, possibly due to a read error. The CDR3 DNA is TGTGCCAGCAGCTTAGAGCTAAGAGGACAGGGCCAAACCGGGGAGCTGCTTTTT. It is translated as CASSLELRGQGQTGELLF. The genes are TRBV7-6 and TRBJ2-2; TRBD1 agrees at 8 bases. Germline V lookup: CDR1 SGHVS, CDR2 FNYEAQ. The CDR3 covers 18 residues.

The sample holds one count of this clone. V gene TRBV5-4 combines with J gene TRBJ1-1, with D tentatively TRBD1 (5 bases). The CDR3 runs 15 residues. Deletions cut 5 bases from V and 1 base from J, with 15 bases between. Germline V CDR1 and CDR2: SGHNT, YYREEE (reference sequence). The CDR3 coding sequence is TGTGCCAGCAGTCCTACGGGGCGGGGGAACACTGAAGCTTTCTTT. Amino acids: CASSPTGRGNTEAFF. Supplemented by reference TRBV5-4 and TRBJ1-1, the full variable domain reads ETGVTQSPTHLIKTRGQQVTLRCSSQSGHNTVSWYQQALGQGPQFIFQYYREEENGRGNFPPRFSGLQFPNYSSELNVNALELDDSALYLCASSPTGRGNTEAFFGQGTRLTVV.

The rearrangement uses TRBV19 and TRBJ2-1; D remains unclear. V was cut by 7 bases and J by 4 bases, with 17 bases left in between. The CDR3 contains 15 residues. Germline V gene sequence: CDR1 LNHDA, CDR2 SQIVND (reference sequence). The CDR3 bases are TGTGCCAGTACCCTGACTCTAAGTGGGTACAATGAGCAGTTCTTC. This sequence encodes CASTLTLSGYNEQFF.

The chain joins TRBV11-2 to TRBJ1-6; D is unclear. CDR3 length: 15 amino acids. Germline V CDR1 and CDR2: SGHAT, FQNNGV. The V end was cut by 1 base, the J end by 9 bases, with 13 bases between. CDR3 loop: CASSLADLPPSPLHF. The CDR3 coding sequence is TGTGCCAGCAGCTTAGCGGACCTCCCCCCTTCACCCCTCCACTTT.

V usage is TRBV11-2 and J usage is TRBJ1-3; no clear D gene. The CDR3 sequence is 14 residues long. Trimming stripped 1 base from V and 2 bases from J, with 6 bases between. Germline V lookup: CDR1 SGHAT, CDR2 FQNNGV. The CDR3 DNA is TGTGCCAGCAGCTTAGCCGGGGCTGGAAACACCATATATTTT. Its translation: CASSLAGAGNTIYF. Combining the CDR3 with reference TRBV11-2 and TRBJ1-3 gives the whole variable domain EAGVAQSPRYKIIEKRQSVAFWCNPISGHATLYWYQQILGQGPKLLIQFQNNGVVDDSQLPKDRFSAERLKGVDSTLKIQPAKLEDSAVYLCASSLAGAGNTIYFGEGSWLTVV.

A few counts support this clone. CDR3 loop: CASSWGPRNTEAFF. The DNA of the CDR3 is TGTGCCAGCAGCTGGGGACCGAGGAACACTGAAGCTTTCTTT. V usage is TRBV7-3 and J usage is TRBJ1-1; tentatively, D is TRBD1 (5 bases). From germline, CDR1 is SGHTA and CDR2 FQGTGA. V shed 4 bases and J shed 1 base, with 10 bases lying between them. This CDR3 has 14 amino acids.

J is TRBJ2-5 and V is TRBV7-2, with D perhaps TRBD1 or TRBD2 (5 bases each). This CDR3 contains 12 residues. From germline, CDR1 is SGHTA and CDR2 FQGNSA. The V gene lost 4 bases and the J gene lost 5 bases, with 8 bases spanning the gap. CDR3 DNA: TGTGCCAGCAGCTGGGACGGTGAGACCCAGTACTTC. It translates to CASSWDGETQYF.

This chain links TRBV15 with TRBJ1-1; the D gene is possibly TRBD1 (6 bases). CDR3 length equals 17 residues. V gave up 5 bases and J gave up 2 bases, with 21 bases separating them. Germline-derived CDR1 and CDR2 are LNHNV and YYDKDF (reference sequence). CDR3 residues: CATSYPRQTGPNTEAFF. Here the CDR3 DNA reads TGTGCCACCAGCTACCCACGGCAAACAGGGCCCAACACTGAAGCTTTCTTT.

The J gene is TRBJ2-1, the V gene TRBV4-3; 13 bases align to TRBD2. This CDR3 is built from 18 residues. J was trimmed by 0 bases and V by 4 bases; bases with no gene match: 6. Per the germline V gene, CDR1 is LGHNA and CDR2 is YSLEER. DNA for the CDR3: TGCGCCAGCAGCCCTGGGACTAGCGGGGATAGCTCCTACAATGAGCAGTTCTTC. This sequence encodes CASSPGTSGDSSYNEQFF.

This rearrangement joins TRBV7-9 to TRBJ2-3, with 10 bases matching TRBD2. This CDR3 contains 15 residues. CDR1 and CDR2 (germline): SEHNR, FQNEAQ (reference sequence). After removal of 5 bases from V and 4 bases from J, the junction contained 6 bases not matched to a gene. DNA for the CDR3: TGTGCCAGCAGCCCAGCGGGGGGGCATTCAGATACGCAGTATTTT. This sequence encodes CASSPAGGHSDTQYF.

This clone is labeled medium-sized. The rearrangement links TRBV6-5 to TRBJ1-2; D gene ambiguous. In germline, CDR1 is MNHEY, CDR2 SVGAGI. V was clipped by 6 bases and J by 6 bases, with 17 bases between them. The CDR3 runs to 14 residues. CDR3 amino acids: CASRHTLLGDGYTF. For the CDR3, the DNA is TGTGCCAGCAGGCACACCTTACTGGGCGATGGCTACACCTTC.

J is TRBJ2-1 and V is TRBV4-3; 8 positions match TRBD2. CDR1 and CDR2 (germline): LGHNA, YSLEER. There are 16 residues in the CDR3. V was clipped by 6 bases and J by 0 bases; unmatched bases: 7. In nucleotides, the CDR3 is TGCGCCAGCAGGTTAATAGCGGGGAACTCCTACAATGAGCAGTTCTTC. This sequence encodes CASRLIAGNSYNEQFF.

This chain links TRBV7-9 with TRBJ2-7; tentative D call: TRBD2 (7 bases). CDR3 length: 14 amino acids. Germline-derived CDR1 and CDR2 are SEHNR and FQNEAQ (reference sequence). Trimming shortened V by 6 bases and J by 3 bases, and 15 bases separated the two germline ends. CDR3 sequence: CASSSMGGGYEQYF. CDR3 bases: TGTGCCAGCAGTAGCATGGGAGGGGGCTACGAGCAGTACTTC.

The chain employs TRBV9 and TRBJ1-6, with 7 bases identical to TRBD1. CDR1 and CDR2 (germline): SGDLS, YYNGEE. The CDR3 has 17 residues. The J segment lost 0 bases and the V segment lost 0 bases, leaving 3 bases of the junction unmatched. As DNA, the CDR3 is TGTGCCAGCAGCGTAGAGGGGGCGAGCTCCTATAATTCACCCCTCCACTTT. Amino acid sequence: CASSVEGASSYNSPLHF.

CDR3 protein: CASSKDSSQETQYF. The CDR3, as DNA: TGTGCCAGCTCAAAGGACAGCAGCCAAGAGACCCAGTACTTC. V is TRBV18 and J is TRBJ2-5, with D perhaps TRBD1 (6 bases). Looked up from germline, CDR1 is KGHSH and CDR2 is LQKENI. This CDR3 is 14 amino acids long. Trimming pared 5 bases from V and 1 base from J, leaving 11 bases between. The full variable domain, in which reference TRBV18 and TRBJ2-5 provide the parts outside the CDR3, is NAGVMQNPRHLVRRRGQEARLRCSPMKGHSHVYWYRQLPEEGLKFMVYLQKENIIDESGMPKERFSAEFPKEGPSILRIQQVVRGDSAAYFCASSKDSSQETQYFGPGTRLLVL.

The chain links TRBV7-9 to TRBJ2-7; 8 positions agree with TRBD1. This CDR3 has 17 residues. The J segment lost 3 bases and the V segment lost 2 bases, leaving 12 bases of the junction unmatched. The germline gives CDR1 SEHNR, CDR2 FQNEAQ (reference sequence). The CDR3 DNA sequence: TGTGCCAGCAGCTTAATTAGTTCGCAGGGGGCCCTCTACGAGCAGTACTTC. Translating it yields CASSLISSQGALYEQYF. Using reference TRBV7-9 and TRBJ2-7 for the parts outside the CDR3, the full variable domain is DTGVSQNPRHKITKRGQNVTFRCDPISEHNRLYWYRQTLGQGPEFLTYFQNEAQLEKSRLLSDRFSAERPKGSFSTLEIQRTEQGDSAMYLCASSLISSQGALYEQYFGPGTRLTVT.

The chain couples TRBV27 to TRBJ2-3; 9 bases match TRBD2. CDR3 length: 15 amino acids. CDR1 is MNHEY and CDR2 is SMNVEV in the germline V gene (reference sequence). V lost 5 bases and J lost 2; bases outside the gene matches: 5. CDR3 sequence reads: CASSITSGLTDTQYF. CDR3 in DNA: TGTGCCAGCAGTATTACTAGCGGGCTCACAGATACGCAGTATTTT.

The chain uses TRBV13 and TRBJ2-1, with 7 bases identical to TRBD2. The CDR3 extends over 12 amino acids. J lost 9 bases, V lost 5 bases, and 4 bases had no gene match. Germline V CDR1 and CDR2: PRHDT, FYEKMQ (reference sequence). In nucleotides, the CDR3 is TGTGCCAGCAGCGTGGGGGGGTTTGAGCAGTTCTTC. It yields the protein CASSVGGFEQFF.

This clone was counted between two and nine times. This chain uses TRBV6-5 with TRBJ1-2; the match to TRBD1 covers 7 bases. The germline V gene has CDR1 MNHEY and CDR2 SVGAGI. The V gene end was trimmed by 6 bases and the J gene end by 7 bases; junction bases not matched to a gene: 5. The CDR3 is made up of 12 amino acids. The CDR3 DNA sequence: TGTGCCAGCAGCGGACAGGCCTCTGGCTACACCTTC. The encoded protein is CASSGQASGYTF.

This clone was detected once. This rearrangement joins TRBV30 to TRBJ2-7; 13 nucleotides line up with TRBD2. CDR3 size: 17 residues. Germline V gives CDR1 GTSNPN, CDR2 SVGIG (reference sequence). With V trimmed by 0 bases and J by 2 bases, 7 bases remained unmatched. CDR3 nucleotides: TGTGCCTGGAGTGTACCTCAACTAGCGGGGGGGGCCTACGAGCAGTACTTC. As protein: CAWSVPQLAGGAYEQYF.

This clone was seen a handful of times. The CDR3 bases are TGTGCCAGCAGTTTCCAGAACACTGAAGCTTTCTTT. Protein: CASSFQNTEAFF. This chain uses TRBV6-5 with TRBJ1-1; D remains unclear. V was cut by 4 bases and J by 1 base, with 4 bases left in between. The CDR3 spans 12 residues. The germline V gene has CDR1 MNHEY and CDR2 SVGAGI.

The rearrangement joins TRBV7-2 to TRBJ2-1; 10 bases are shared with TRBD1. CDR3 length equals 15 residues. The ends lost 5 bases at V and 6 bases at J; junction bases unmatched: 7. Germline values: CDR1 SGHTA, CDR2 FQGNSA. The CDR3 reads CASSQTGGRVNEQFF. CDR3 DNA: TGTGCCAGCAGCCAGACAGGGGGCAGAGTCAATGAGCAGTTCTTC.

The gene calls are TRBV6-1 and TRBJ2-3; 9 bases are shared with TRBD1. The CDR3 is made up of 16 amino acids. Germline V CDR1 and CDR2: MNHNS, SASEGT. V gave up 1 base and J gave up 4 bases; unmatched junction bases: 6. In DNA, the CDR3 is TGTGCCAGCAGTGAAGGGACAGGGGATGGTGCAGATACGCAGTATTTT. This translates into CASSEGTGDGADTQYF.

This clone has only a few counts. The gene calls are TRBV9 and TRBJ1-1; D gene ambiguous. The ends were cut back, 0 bases at V and 1 base at J, with 7 bases in the middle. This CDR3 has 14 amino acids. The V gene's germline CDR1 is SGDLS and CDR2 YYNGEE. The CDR3 spells CASSVGRWNTEAFF. The CDR3, as DNA: TGTGCCAGCAGCGTAGGTCGGTGGAACACTGAAGCTTTCTTT.

This clone has a handful of counts. This rearrangement joins TRBV13 to TRBJ1-1; no definite D call. This CDR3 spans 18 amino acids. Germline CDR1 is PRHDT and CDR2 is FYEKMQ (reference sequence). V was pared by 0 bases and J by 1 base, with 18 bases between. This CDR3 reads CASSLGLPVEGENTEAFF. CDR3 DNA: TGTGCCAGCAGCTTAGGCCTTCCGGTGGAGGGAGAGAACACTGAAGCTTTCTTT.

The rearrangement joins TRBV4-3 to TRBJ1-1, with a possible D match to TRBD1 (5 bases). The CDR3 loop spans 14 amino acids. Trimming took off 1 base at V and 1 base at J, with 7 bases between the two ends. Per the germline V gene, CDR1 is LGHNA and CDR2 is YSLEER. CDR3 DNA sequence: TGCGCCAGCAGCCAAGCTGGGGGGAACACTGAAGCTTTCTTT. Translated, it gives CASSQAGGNTEAFF.

The chain joins TRBV27 to TRBJ2-1; TRBD1 matches 7 bases. CDR1 MNHEY and CDR2 SMNVEV come from the germline V gene (reference sequence). This CDR3 is 16 amino acids long. The junction had 6 bases not matched to a gene; V was cut back by 4 bases and J by 0 bases. CDR3 bases: TGTGCCAGCAGTTCGTCCCAGGGGGACTCCTACAATGAGCAGTTCTTC. Its protein product is CASSSSQGDSYNEQFF.

The genes are TRBV7-5 and TRBJ2-7; whether TRBD1, the table's D call, matches the DNA was not checked. TRBV7-5 is given as a pseudogene. CDR3 size: 14 residues. The CDR3 region has the DNA TGTGCCAGCAGACCTGATACAGGGTACAACGAGCAGTACTTC. Translated, it gives CASRPDTGYNEQYF.

V is TRBV6-1 and J is TRBJ2-1, with D perhaps TRBD1 or TRBD2 (6 bases each). Germline V gene data show CDR1 as MNHNS and CDR2 as SASEGT. This CDR3 has 15 residues. V was shortened by 0 bases and J by 2 bases, with 8 bases between the two germline ends. CDR3 protein: CASSEAGGAYNEQFF. In nucleotides, the CDR3 is TGTGCCAGCAGTGAAGCGGGGGGCGCCTACAATGAGCAGTTCTTC.

This rearrangement joins TRBV19 to TRBJ1-1; D ambiguous. The V end lost 7 bases, the J end lost 5 bases, and 8 bases lay between the germline ends. From germline, CDR1 is LNHDA and CDR2 SQIVND (reference sequence). The CDR3 spans 11 residues. CDR3 sequence (DNA): TGTGCCAGTATCGCTGCGACTGAAGCTTTCTTT. Its protein is CASIAATEAFF.

In its sample, this clone was seen once. This chain joins TRBV19 and TRBJ2-7, with D possibly TRBD1 on 6 matching bases. Trimming left V 5 bases short and J 2 bases short, with 16 bases between. CDR3 length: 15 amino acids. Germline CDR1 is LNHDA and CDR2 is SQIVND (reference sequence). The chain's CDR3 is CASSPTGKGPYEQYF. CDR3 DNA: TGTGCCAGTAGTCCCACAGGGAAAGGACCCTACGAGCAGTACTTC.